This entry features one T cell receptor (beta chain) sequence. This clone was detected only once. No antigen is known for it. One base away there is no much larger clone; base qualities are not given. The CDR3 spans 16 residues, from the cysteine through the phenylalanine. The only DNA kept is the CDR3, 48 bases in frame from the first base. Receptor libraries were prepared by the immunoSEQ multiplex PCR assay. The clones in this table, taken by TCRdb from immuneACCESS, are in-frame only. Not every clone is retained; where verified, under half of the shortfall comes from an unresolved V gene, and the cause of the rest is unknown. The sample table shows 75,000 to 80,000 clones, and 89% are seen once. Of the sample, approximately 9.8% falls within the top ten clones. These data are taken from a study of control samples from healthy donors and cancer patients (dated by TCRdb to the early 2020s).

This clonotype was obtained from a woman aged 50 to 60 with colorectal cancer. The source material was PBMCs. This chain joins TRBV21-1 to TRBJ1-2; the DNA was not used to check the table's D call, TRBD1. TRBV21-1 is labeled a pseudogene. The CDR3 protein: CASSKVRNTGEYGYTF. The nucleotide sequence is TGTGCCAGCAGCAAAGTTAGGAATACAGGGGAGTATGGCTACACCTTC.